These T cell receptor beta chains were read from a single sample in a study of technical replicates of blood from a few donors. Measured with immunoSEQ multiplex PCR; TCRdb has only the in-frame clones, and not every one. The table shows 75,000 to 85,000 clones, with about 94% occurring only once. The sample was T cells isolated from PBMCs. The source is a human donor in good health. The CDR3 runs from the conserved cysteine through the conserved F or W. D genes are given only for firm matches. The size entry is marked missing in some rows and otherwise reads once, few, many or a size class.

NA	NA	TRBV5-1	TRBJ2-7	TGCGCCAGCAGCTTGGGTTTGGCGACTATAGTTTCTGCCGAGCAGTACTTC	CASSLGLATIVSAEQYF
NA	NA	TRBV9	TRBJ1-1	TGTGCCAGCAGCGTAGGTTGGGACCGGGAGGTCGGTGAAGCTTTCTTT	CASSVGWDREVGEAFF
NA	TRBD2	TRBV4-3	TRBJ2-2	TGCGCCAGCAGCCAAGATTGGGTGCGGGAGGGGAACACCGGGGAGCTGTTTTTT	CASSQDWVREGNTGELFF
NA	NA	TRBV4-2	TRBJ1-1	TGTGCCAGCAGCCAAGTAGGGGGAGTCTACGAAGCTTTCTTT	CASSQVGGVYEAFF
NA	NA	TRBV6-4	TRBJ1-5	TGTGCCAGCAGTGTAGAAACAGGGCATCAGCCCCAGCATTTT	CASSVETGHQPQHF
NA	NA	TRBV14	TRBJ2-1	TGTGCCAGCAGCCACACTAAGTATGAGCAGTTCTTC	CASSHTKYEQFF
NA	NA	TRBV5-1	TRBJ1-2	TGCGCCAGCAGCTTGGAAGGGGGCTATGGCTACACCTTC	CASSLEGGYGYTF
NA	NA	TRBV7-9	TRBJ2-3	TGTGCCAGCACCCCCCGGCCAGGAATTGGAGATACGCAGTATTTT	CASTPRPGIGDTQYF
NA	NA	TRBV4-1	TRBJ2-1	TGCGCCAGCAGCCAACCGACGAAGCGGAGCCCTTACAATGAGCAGTTCTTC	CASSQPTKRSPYNEQFF
NA	NA	TRBV7-9	TRBJ2-7	TGTGCCAGCAGCCTCATCTTTTCCCGACAGTCCTACGAGCAGTACTTC	CASSLIFSRQSYEQYF
NA	NA	TRBV30	TRBJ2-5	TGTGCCTGGGCAGGGGAAGAGACCCAGTACTTC	CAWAGEETQYF
NA	NA	TRBV19	TRBJ1-2	TGTGCCAGTGGGCTGGGGAGTAACTATGGCTACACCTTC	CASGLGSNYGYTF
NA	NA	TRBV27	TRBJ2-1	TGTGCCAGCAGTTTATCGATCTTCCAGGAGCAGTTCTTC	CASSLSIFQEQFF
once	NA	TRBV28	TRBJ2-7	TGTGCCAGCAGTTTAACCCCGGTAGACTACGAGCAGTACTTC	CASSLTPVDYEQYF